This is a list of T cell receptor beta chains from one sample in a study of CD8 T cells in Susac syndrome. TCRdb recomputed calls from the immunoSEQ multiplex PCR reads with MiXCR, one row per CDR3 protein. The data contain 40,000 to 60,000 distinct CDR3 sequences, about 92% of them singletons. Sequenced: CD8+ T cells from PBMCs. All receptors come from a human donor with multiple sclerosis. The CDR3 runs from the conserved cysteine through the conserved F or W. D genes are given only for firm matches. Only some rows state a clone size, as once, few, many or a class for expanded clones.

d_gene	v_gene	j_gene	abundance	CDR3aa	CDR3nt
-	TRBV7-2	TRBJ1-3	-	CASRRGVLSGNTIYF	TGTGCCAGCAGAAGAGGGGTTCTCTCTGGAAACACCATATATTTT
TRBD1	TRBV7-9	TRBJ1-5	-	CASSSTDRDGQPQHF	TGTGCCAGCAGCTCAACGGACAGGGATGGTCAGCCCCAGCATTTT
-	TRBV2	TRBJ1-2	-	CASRARGGGYTF	TGTGCCAGCAGAGCCAGGGGAGGTGGCTACACCTTC
TRBD1	TRBV3-1	TRBJ1-1	-	CASSQDRTGAAAAFF	TGTGCCAGCAGCCAAGATCGGACAGGGGCCGCAGCTGCTTTCTTT
TRBD2	TRBV3-1	TRBJ2-7	few	CASSQTSGGARVHEQYF	TGTGCCAGCAGCCAAACTAGCGGGGGGGCGCGTGTCCACGAGCAGTACTTC
-	TRBV20-1	TRBJ1-1	-	CSARPRRIIFTEAFF	TGCAGTGCTAGGCCGAGACGGATTATCTTCACTGAAGCTTTCTTT
-	TRBV7-8	TRBJ2-2	-	CASRNQGIGELFF	TGTGCCAGCAGAAATCAGGGAATCGGGGAGCTGTTTTTT
-	TRBV7-9	TRBJ2-7	-	CASSFQPYEQYF	TGTGCCAGCAGCTTCCAGCCCTACGAGCAGTACTTC
-	TRBV20-1	TRBJ1-2	-	CSASYLGELRGYTF	TGCAGTGCTAGTTATCTGGGGGAGCTGAGGGGCTACACCTTC
-	TRBV12-3/TRBV12-4	TRBJ2-2	once	CASSFLFPGTGSGELFF	TGTGCCAGCAGTTTCCTCTTTCCCGGCACCGGGTCCGGGGAGCTGTTTTTT
-	TRBV13	TRBJ2-2	-	CASSYPSGENTGELFF	TGTGCCAGCAGCTACCCTTCAGGGGAGAACACCGGGGAGCTGTTTTTT
-	TRBV6-5	TRBJ2-2	once	CASSLGFRDISGELFF	TGTGCCAGCAGTTTGGGTTTCAGGGATATCTCCGGGGAGCTGTTTTTT
-	TRBV20-1	TRBJ1-2	-	CSAPRGGPIGYTF	TGCAGTGCTCCCCGGGGCGGTCCAATAGGCTACACCTTC
-	TRBV20-1	TRBJ2-7	-	CSARPSGNYEQYF	TGCAGTGCTCGTCCGTCGGGAAACTACGAGCAGTACTTC
-	TRBV13	TRBJ2-7	-	CASSSDEITEQYF	TGTGCCAGCAGCTCAGACGAGATCACCGAGCAGTACTTC